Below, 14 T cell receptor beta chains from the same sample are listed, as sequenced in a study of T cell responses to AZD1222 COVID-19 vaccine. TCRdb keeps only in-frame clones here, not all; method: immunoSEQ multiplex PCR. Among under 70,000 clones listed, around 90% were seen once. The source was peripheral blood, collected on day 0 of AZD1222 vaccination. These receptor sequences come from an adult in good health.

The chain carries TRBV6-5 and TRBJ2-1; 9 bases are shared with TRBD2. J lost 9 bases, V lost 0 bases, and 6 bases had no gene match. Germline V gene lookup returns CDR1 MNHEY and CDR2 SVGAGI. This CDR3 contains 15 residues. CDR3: CASSYSGGRGTEQFF. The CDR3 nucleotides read TGTGCCAGCAGTTACTCAGGCGGGAGGGGAACTGAGCAGTTCTTC.

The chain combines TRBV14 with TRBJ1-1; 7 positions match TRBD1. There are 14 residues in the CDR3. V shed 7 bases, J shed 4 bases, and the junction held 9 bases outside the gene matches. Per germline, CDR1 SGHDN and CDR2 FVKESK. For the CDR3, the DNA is TGTGCCAGCAACCCTCAGGGGGTTACCACTGAAGCTTTCTTT. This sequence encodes CASNPQGVTTEAFF.

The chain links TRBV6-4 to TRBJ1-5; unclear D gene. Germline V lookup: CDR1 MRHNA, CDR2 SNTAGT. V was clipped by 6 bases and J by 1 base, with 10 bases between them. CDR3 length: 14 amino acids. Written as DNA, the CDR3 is TGTGCCAGCAGCGTCGATGGAAGCAATCAGCCCCAGCATTTT. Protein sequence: CASSVDGSNQPQHF.

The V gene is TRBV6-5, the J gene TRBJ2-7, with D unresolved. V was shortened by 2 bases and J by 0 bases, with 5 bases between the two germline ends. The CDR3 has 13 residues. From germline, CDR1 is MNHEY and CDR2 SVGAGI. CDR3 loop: CASSYASSYEQYF. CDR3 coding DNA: TGTGCCAGCAGTTACGCGAGCTCCTACGAGCAGTACTTC.

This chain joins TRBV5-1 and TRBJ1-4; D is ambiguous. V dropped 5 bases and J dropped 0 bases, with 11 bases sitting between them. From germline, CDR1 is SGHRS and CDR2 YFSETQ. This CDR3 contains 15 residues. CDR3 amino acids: CASSPSPATNEKLFF. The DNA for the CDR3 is TGCGCCAGCAGTCCCAGTCCTGCAACTAATGAAAAACTGTTTTTT.

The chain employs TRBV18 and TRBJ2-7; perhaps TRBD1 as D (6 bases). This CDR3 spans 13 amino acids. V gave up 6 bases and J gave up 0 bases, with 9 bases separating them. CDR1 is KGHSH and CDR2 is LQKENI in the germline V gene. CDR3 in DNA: TGTGCCAGCTCGACGGACAGCTCCTACGAGCAGTACTTC. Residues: CASSTDSSYEQYF.

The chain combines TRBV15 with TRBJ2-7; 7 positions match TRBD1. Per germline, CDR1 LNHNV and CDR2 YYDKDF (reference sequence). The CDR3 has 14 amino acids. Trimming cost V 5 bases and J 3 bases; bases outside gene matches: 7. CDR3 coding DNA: TGTGCCACCAGCGGCGGGCCAGGGGGCTACGAGCAGTACTTC. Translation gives CATSGGPGGYEQYF.

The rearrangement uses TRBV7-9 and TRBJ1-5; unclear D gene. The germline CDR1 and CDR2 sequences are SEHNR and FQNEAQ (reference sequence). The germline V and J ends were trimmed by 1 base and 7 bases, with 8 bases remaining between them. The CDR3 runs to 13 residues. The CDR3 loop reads CASSLGSEQPQHF. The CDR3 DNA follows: TGTGCCAGCAGCTTAGGGTCAGAGCAGCCCCAGCATTTT.

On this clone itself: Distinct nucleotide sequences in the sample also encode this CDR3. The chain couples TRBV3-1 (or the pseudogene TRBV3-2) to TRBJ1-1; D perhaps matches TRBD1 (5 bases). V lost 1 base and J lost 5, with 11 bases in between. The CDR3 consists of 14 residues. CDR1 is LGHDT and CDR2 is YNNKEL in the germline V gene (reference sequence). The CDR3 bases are TGTGCCAGCAGCCAAGGGCCCGAGGGGACTGAAGCTTTCTTT. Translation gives CASSQGPEGTEAFF.

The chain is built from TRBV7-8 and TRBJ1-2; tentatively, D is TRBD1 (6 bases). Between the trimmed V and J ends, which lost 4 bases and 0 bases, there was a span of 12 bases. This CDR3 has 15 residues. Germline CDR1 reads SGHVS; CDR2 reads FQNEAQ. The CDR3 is CASSSLRTANYGYTF. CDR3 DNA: TGTGCCAGCAGCTCACTCAGGACAGCTAACTATGGCTACACCTTC. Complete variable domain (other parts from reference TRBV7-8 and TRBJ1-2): GAGVSQSPRYKVAKRGQDVALRCDPISGHVSLFWYQQALGQGPEFLTYFQNEAQLDKSGLPSDRFFAERPEGSVSTLKIQRTQQEDSAVYLCASSSLRTANYGYTFGSGTRLTVV.

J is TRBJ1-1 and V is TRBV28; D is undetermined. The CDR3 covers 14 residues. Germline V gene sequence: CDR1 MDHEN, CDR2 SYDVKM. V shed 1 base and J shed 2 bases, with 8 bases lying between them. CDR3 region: CASSLFPVNTEAFF. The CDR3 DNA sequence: TGTGCCAGCAGTTTATTTCCGGTTAACACTGAAGCTTTCTTT. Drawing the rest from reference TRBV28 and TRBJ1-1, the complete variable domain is DVKVTQSSRYLVKRTGEKVFLECVQDMDHENMFWYRQDPGLGLRLIYFSYDVKMKEKGDIPEGYSVSREKKERFSLILESASTNQTSMYLCASSLFPVNTEAFFGQGTRLTVV.

In DNA form, the CDR3 reads TGTGCCAGCAGTTCGGGACAGGATTTCACAGATACGCAGTATTTT. It yields the protein CASSSGQDFTDTQYF. The rearrangement uses TRBV27 and TRBJ2-3; 8 bases line up with TRBD1. Germline values: CDR1 MNHEY, CDR2 SMNVEV (reference sequence). The CDR3 is 15 amino acids. The V and J ends lost 4 bases and 2 bases, in that order; junction bases with no gene match: 5.

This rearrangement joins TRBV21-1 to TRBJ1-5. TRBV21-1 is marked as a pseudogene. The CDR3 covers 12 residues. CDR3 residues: CASSKFPQPQHF. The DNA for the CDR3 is TGTGCCAGCAGCAAATTCCCGCAGCCCCAGCATTTT.

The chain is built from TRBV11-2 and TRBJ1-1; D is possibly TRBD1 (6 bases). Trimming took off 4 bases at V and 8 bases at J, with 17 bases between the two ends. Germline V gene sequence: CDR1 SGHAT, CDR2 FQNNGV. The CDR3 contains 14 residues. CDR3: CASSSLRQASEAFF. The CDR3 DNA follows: TGTGCCAGCAGCTCCCTCCGACAGGCTTCCGAAGCTTTCTTT.